This passage covers 32 T cell receptor beta chains from one sample sequenced in a study of cytomegalovirus exposure and HLA in healthy donors. The PCR contained 60 Vbeta and 13 Jbeta primers. Generated by immunoSEQ multiplex PCR, the TCRdb table keeps only in-frame clones and is missing some. The repertoire holds 110,000 to 150,000 clones, with about 64% as singletons. The sequencing sample was made of PBMCs. Every receptor here comes from a man in his fifties or sixties in good health and CMV-seronegative.

The V call is TRBV10-3, the J call TRBJ1-1; D is unclear. The CDR3 totals 12 residues. V was pared by 5 bases and J by 4 bases, with 8 bases between. Germline assignment: CDR1 ENHRY and CDR2 SYGVKD. The CDR3 sequence is CAISPEGTEAFF. The CDR3 bases are TGTGCCATCAGTCCTGAGGGCACTGAAGCTTTCTTT.

The V call is TRBV6-5, the J call TRBJ2-1, with 7 positions matching TRBD2. The J segment lost 8 bases and the V segment lost 0 bases, leaving 7 bases of the junction unmatched. Germline V gene lookup returns CDR1 MNHEY and CDR2 SVGAGI. The CDR3 sequence is 15 residues long. CDR3 bases: TGTGCCAGCAGTTACTCGGGCGGGGAGGGCTATGAGCAGTTCTTC. Translation: CASSYSGGEGYEQFF.

This clone was seen more than once but under ten times. The rearrangement uses TRBV6-5 and TRBJ1-1, with a possible D match to TRBD1 (6 bases). Germline lookup yields CDR1 MNHEY and CDR2 SVGAGI. Trimming removed 4 bases at V and 4 bases at J, with 19 bases between. This CDR3 has 16 amino acids. The CDR3 sequence is CASSSLGTPIGTEAFF. The CDR3, as DNA: TGTGCCAGCAGTTCCCTTGGGACACCCATAGGCACTGAAGCTTTCTTT.

The chain joins TRBV28 to TRBJ2-7; tentative D call: TRBD1 (6 bases). The length of the CDR3 is 13 residues. Germline lookup yields CDR1 MDHEN and CDR2 SYDVKM. V dropped 5 bases and J dropped 3 bases, with 11 bases sitting between them. In DNA, the CDR3 is TGTGCCAGCAGTACAGGGCCAGGCTACGAGCAGTACTTC. It is translated as CASSTGPGYEQYF.

The genes are TRBV6-5 and TRBJ1-1, with 8 bases that match TRBD1. CDR1 and CDR2 (germline): MNHEY, SVGAGI. V lost 4 bases and J lost 4; bases outside the gene matches: 11. This CDR3 contains 16 residues. CDR3 sequence: CASSLGVGDRPTEAFF. In DNA form, the CDR3 reads TGTGCCAGCAGTTTGGGCGTTGGGGACAGGCCCACTGAAGCTTTCTTT.

The V gene is TRBV18, the J gene TRBJ1-5; D gene unclear. Germline CDR1 is KGHSH and CDR2 is LQKENI. The CDR3 spans 13 residues. Trimming cost V 5 bases and J 5 bases, with 10 bases left between them. CDR3 DNA: TGTGCCAGCTCAGAACAGAGGGATCAGCCCCAGCATTTT. Its translation: CASSEQRDQPQHF.

The gene calls are TRBV29-1 and TRBJ2-7, with TRBD1 matching 11 bases. The germline CDR1 and CDR2 sequences are SQVTM and ANQGSEA. V lost 7 bases and J lost 6; bases outside the gene matches: 5. CDR3 length: 12 amino acids. DNA for the CDR3: TGCAGCGCCGGACAGGGGGCGGGCGAGCAGTACTTC. The encoded protein is CSAGQGAGEQYF.

This sequence joins TRBV28 and TRBJ2-7; possibly TRBD2 for D (6 bases). V lost 9 bases to trimming and J lost 3 bases, with 21 bases between them. Per germline, CDR1 MDHEN and CDR2 SYDVKM. This CDR3 contains 15 residues. The CDR3 region has the DNA TGTGCCAGGGAAAGTGGGACGACGGGGGACTACGAGCAGTACTTC. This codes for CARESGTTGDYEQYF.

This sequence joins TRBV2 and TRBJ1-4; perhaps TRBD1 as D (5 bases). V was trimmed by 0 bases and J by 0 bases, leaving 17 bases between them. CDR1 SNHLY and CDR2 FYNNEI come from the germline V gene. This CDR3 comprises 19 residues. In DNA, the CDR3 is TGTGCCAGCAGTGAAGCGGGGCCCCGACAGATAGCAACTAATGAAAAACTGTTTTTT. Protein: CASSEAGPRQIATNEKLFF.

The table lists this clone with a few counts. The rearrangement joins TRBV19 to TRBJ2-7, with 10 nucleotides matching TRBD1. Germline trimming cut 6 bases from V and 2 bases from J; bases unmatched to any gene: 4. Germline V CDR1 and CDR2: LNHDA, SQIVND (reference sequence). The CDR3 totals 14 residues. The CDR3 DNA sequence: TGTGCCAGTAGCCGGGACAGGGGTACCTACGAGCAGTACTTC. Protein: CASSRDRGTYEQYF.

This clone appeared a few times. The rearrangement joins TRBV4-2 to TRBJ1-2, with 7 nucleotides matching TRBD1. Germline-derived CDR1 and CDR2 are LGHNA and YNFKEQ. The CDR3 is 17 residues long. V was pared by 0 bases and J by 5 bases, with 12 bases of the junction left unmatched. The DNA of the CDR3 is TGTGCCAGCAGCCAAGACGAGAGACAGGGAAGTCGATATGGCTACACCTTC. Its translation: CASSQDERQGSRYGYTF.

This clone was observed a handful of times. This chain uses TRBV5-1 with TRBJ2-3; D is possibly TRBD1 (6 bases). V lost 0 bases and J lost 5, with 10 bases in between. Germline lookup yields CDR1 SGHRS and CDR2 YFSETQ. The CDR3 contains 14 residues. The CDR3, as DNA: TGCGCCAGCAGCTTGGACAGGGTTCAAGATACGCAGTATTTT. Translation gives CASSLDRVQDTQYF. The variable domain in full, completed from reference TRBV5-1 and TRBJ2-3, reads KAGVTQTPRYLIKTRGQQVTLSCSPISGHRSVSWYQQTPGQGLQFLFEYFSETQRNKGNFPGRFSGRQFSNSRSEMNVSTLELGDSALYLCASSLDRVQDTQYFGPGTRLTVL.

This clone has just a few counts. The chain employs TRBV9 and TRBJ1-1; D gene unclear. CDR1 and CDR2 from the germline V gene are SGDLS and YYNGEE. V lost 0 bases, J lost 5 bases, and 14 bases lay in between. The CDR3 sequence is 15 residues long. Here the CDR3 reads CASSVVLGPQTEAFF. DNA for the CDR3: TGTGCCAGCAGCGTAGTGCTAGGCCCTCAGACTGAAGCTTTCTTT. Full variable domain (remainder filled in from reference TRBV9 and TRBJ1-1): DSGVTQTPKHLITATGQRVTLRCSPRSGDLSVYWYQQSLDQGLQFLIQYYNGEERAKGNILERFSAQQFPDLHSELNLSSLELGDSALYFCASSVVLGPQTEAFFGQGTRLTVV.

The chain links TRBV6-4 to TRBJ2-3, with 7 nucleotides matching TRBD1. V was clipped by 0 bases and J by 0 bases; unmatched bases: 3. Germline V CDR1 and CDR2: MRHNA, SNTAGT. This CDR3 has 16 amino acids. CDR3 residues: CASSDSPGGSTDTQYF. CDR3 nucleotide sequence: TGTGCCAGCAGTGACTCGCCAGGGGGTAGCACAGATACGCAGTATTTT.

This clone has more than one count but fewer than ten. The chain is built from TRBV7-3 and TRBJ2-3, with 13 bases matching TRBD2. The trim removed 5 bases at V and 4 bases at J, leaving 6 bases unmatched. CDR1 is SGHTA and CDR2 is FQGTGA in the germline V gene. The CDR3 sequence is 16 residues long. This CDR3 reads CASSPLAGGPPDTQYF. CDR3 nucleotide sequence: TGTGCCAGCAGCCCACTAGCGGGAGGGCCCCCAGATACGCAGTATTTT.

This rearrangement joins TRBV4-3 to TRBJ2-7; perhaps TRBD1 as D (5 bases). The CDR3 consists of 15 residues. Per the germline V gene, CDR1 is LGHNA and CDR2 is YSLEER. With 0 bases removed from V and 6 bases from J, the gap between germline ends came to 15 bases. CDR3: CASSQDRRRAAEQYF. The CDR3 DNA follows: TGCGCCAGCAGCCAAGATCGGCGCAGGGCCGCCGAGCAGTACTTC.

The table lists this clone with a count of one. The chain employs TRBV14 and TRBJ2-7; unclear D gene. V was clipped by 4 bases and J by 6 bases, with 13 bases between them. Germline V gives CDR1 SGHDN, CDR2 FVKESK. The CDR3 runs to 13 residues. CDR3 sequence (DNA): TGTGCCAGCAGCCGTTTAGTTGCCCGCGAGCAGTACTTC. It yields the protein CASSRLVAREQYF.

V and J are TRBV7-2 and TRBJ2-7; 9 bases fit TRBD2. V gave up 3 bases and J gave up 1 base; unmatched junction bases: 13. CDR3 length equals 18 residues. Germline V lookup: CDR1 SGHTA, CDR2 FQGNSA. CDR3 sequence: CASSFLGWGAGGSYEQYF. The CDR3 DNA sequence: TGTGCCAGCAGCTTTTTAGGTTGGGGAGCGGGAGGATCCTACGAGCAGTACTTC. Variable domain in full (rest from reference TRBV7-2 and TRBJ2-7): GAGVSQSPSNKVTEKGKDVELRCDPISGHTALYWYRQSLGQGLEFLIYFQGNSAPDKSGLPSDRFSAERTGGSVSTLTIQRTQQEDSAVYLCASSFLGWGAGGSYEQYFGPGTRLTVT.

J is TRBJ2-5 and V is TRBV5-4; TRBD1 is a possible D gene (6 bases). The germline V gene has CDR1 SGHNT and CDR2 YYREEE (reference sequence). This CDR3 contains 14 residues. Trimming pared 1 base from V and 2 bases from J, leaving 9 bases between. The CDR3 DNA sequence: TGTGCCAGCAGCTTGTTAGGACAGCAAGAGACCCAGTACTTC. It translates to CASSLLGQQETQYF.

The chain employs TRBV28 and TRBJ2-7; D not resolved. V was pared by 0 bases and J by 1 base, with 13 bases between. Germline CDR1 MDHEN, CDR2 SYDVKM. The CDR3 length is 16 residues. The CDR3 here is CASSLWKRPGSYEQYF. The CDR3 nucleotides are TGTGCCAGCAGTTTATGGAAACGGCCAGGATCCTACGAGCAGTACTTC.

The sample holds one count of this clone. The J gene is TRBJ1-5, the V gene TRBV19, with 8 bases matching TRBD1. From germline, CDR1 is LNHDA and CDR2 SQIVND (reference sequence). The CDR3 runs 16 residues. Trimming removed 5 bases from V and 7 bases from J; junction bases left unmatched: 13. In nucleotides, the CDR3 is TGTGCCAGTAGTTTAATTTCCCAGGGGGCAATGCAGCCCCAGCATTTT. Translation: CASSLISQGAMQPQHF.

The chain couples TRBV6-6 to TRBJ1-2; D is ambiguous. This CDR3 has 15 residues. V was pared by 8 bases and J by 3 bases, with 19 bases between. The germline CDR1 and CDR2 sequences are MNHNY and SVGAGI (reference sequence). The chain's CDR3 is CASEVRGLLDYGYTF. CDR3 bases: TGTGCCAGCGAGGTTCGGGGTCTACTGGACTATGGCTACACCTTC.

The chain has TRBV7-2 and TRBJ1-5; 7 positions agree with TRBD1. CDR1 and CDR2 (germline): SGHTA, FQGNSA. Losses at the gene ends were 4 bases for V and 6 bases for J; bases not matched to a gene: 9. The CDR3 consists of 15 residues. CDR3 sequence: CASSSPRQGIQPQHF. DNA of the CDR3: TGTGCCAGCAGCTCACCGAGACAGGGAATTCAGCCCCAGCATTTT.

This clone was seen more than once but under ten times. The rearrangement links TRBV7-9 to TRBJ1-6, with 8 positions matching TRBD1. Germline V gene lookup returns CDR1 SEHNR and CDR2 FQNEAQ (reference sequence). Trimming took 4 bases from V and 0 from J; bases not matched to a gene: 5. This CDR3 spans 17 amino acids. The CDR3 protein is CASSSGQASSYNSPLHF. CDR3 nucleotides: TGTGCCAGCAGCTCGGGACAGGCTAGCTCCTATAATTCACCCCTCCACTTT.

This clone was seen a handful of times. This chain joins TRBV7-7 and TRBJ2-2, with a tentative D call TRBD2 (6 bases). CDR3 length: 18 amino acids. CDR1 is SSHAT, CDR2 FNYEAQ, per germline (reference sequence). V lost 1 base to trimming and J lost 6 bases, with 21 bases between them. The DNA for the CDR3 is TGTGCCAGCAGCTTAGGGGTCGGAACGGGAGTTTGGTCCGGGGAGCTGTTTTTT. Its protein product is CASSLGVGTGVWSGELFF.

As for this clone: An end of the junction differs from the germline gene, which may be a read error. The genes are TRBV5-1 and TRBJ2-2; 8 bases align to TRBD2. The CDR3 is 15 residues long. Germline V lookup: CDR1 SGHRS, CDR2 YFSETQ. CDR3 in DNA: TGCGCCAGCAGCTTGGGACTAGCGAACATCGGGGAGCTGTTTTTT. This gives the protein CASSLGLANIGELFF.

The V call is TRBV7-3, the J call TRBJ1-3; the match to TRBD1 covers 7 bases. V dropped 0 bases and J dropped 8; count of bases not matched to a gene: 7. The CDR3 is made up of 15 amino acids. In germline, CDR1 is SGHTA, CDR2 FQGTGA. CDR3 in amino acids: CASSLTGQSVDTIYF. Here the CDR3 DNA reads TGTGCCAGCAGCTTAACGGGACAGTCCGTCGACACCATATATTTT.

This clone was seen a handful of times. V and J are TRBV28 and TRBJ1-1, with 10 bases aligning to TRBD1. The germline V gene has CDR1 MDHEN and CDR2 SYDVKM. The junction had 1 base not matched to a gene; V was cut back by 9 bases and J by 3 bases. CDR3 size: 12 residues. Here the CDR3 reads CASGQGDTEAFF. CDR3 sequence (DNA): TGTGCCAGTGGACAGGGGGACACTGAAGCTTTCTTT.

This clone appeared once. This chain joins TRBV2 and TRBJ2-7, with TRBD1 matching 7 bases. With 7 bases clipped from V and 5 bases from J, the junction kept 5 bases outside the gene matches. Germline assignment: CDR1 SNHLY and CDR2 FYNNEI. This CDR3 comprises 12 residues. CDR3 DNA: TGTGCCAGCATCCTCGACAGGGACGAGCAGTACTTC. Amino acids: CASILDRDEQYF.

This sequence joins TRBV7-9 and TRBJ1-3; 10 bases are a match to TRBD1. Trimming at V came to 6 bases and at J to 4 bases, leaving 3 bases not matched to a gene. The CDR3 spans 14 residues. CDR1 and CDR2 (germline): SEHNR, FQNEAQ (reference sequence). For the CDR3, the DNA is TGTGCCAGCAGGGACAGGGGGACAGGAAACACCATATATTTT. Amino acid sequence: CASRDRGTGNTIYF.

This clone was seen more than once but under ten times. This rearrangement joins TRBV29-1 to TRBJ2-1; TRBD2 is a possible D gene (6 bases). This CDR3 spans 13 amino acids. Trimming removed 7 bases at V and 2 bases at J, with 12 bases between. The germline gives CDR1 SQVTM, CDR2 ANQGSEA. The CDR3 sequence: CSAKGGPYNEQFF. For the CDR3, the DNA is TGCAGCGCAAAGGGAGGCCCCTACAATGAGCAGTTCTTC.

The chain uses TRBV29-1 and TRBJ2-7, with 10 bases that match TRBD1. CDR1 is SQVTM, CDR2 ANQGSEA, per germline. The CDR3 totals 11 residues. V shed 4 bases and J 12 bases; nucleotides not matched to a gene: 6. CDR3: CSVADRGSLYF. Written as DNA, the CDR3 is TGCAGCGTTGCGGACAGGGGGAGCCTGTACTTC.